Shown below are 23 T cell receptor beta chains from a single sample sequenced in a study of cytomegalovirus exposure and HLA in healthy donors. Amplification used 60 Vbeta primers and 13 Jbeta primers. Assay: immunoSEQ multiplex PCR; the TCRdb copy retains only in-frame clones and omits some. The sample records about 73,000 clones, 75% being singletons. The sequenced material came from PBMCs. The origin of the receptors is a man aged 65 to 85 in good health and CMV-seronegative.

V is TRBV5-1 and J is TRBJ1-4; D may be TRBD1 (6 bases). There are 15 residues in the CDR3. V shed 5 bases and J shed 3 bases, with 14 bases lying between them. CDR1 and CDR2 from the germline V gene are SGHRS and YFSETQ. CDR3 bases: TGCGCCAGCAGTTCCCCCGGACAGTCTAATGAAAAACTGTTTTTT. This codes for CASSSPGQSNEKLFF.

This clone was seen only a few times. DNA of the CDR3: TGTGCCAGCAGCGGGGACAGGGACGGCTATGGCTACACCTTC. Translation: CASSGDRDGYGYTF. The chain joins TRBV5-4 to TRBJ1-2; TRBD1 aligns across 9 bases. CDR3 length: 14 residues. Germline CDR1 reads SGHNT; CDR2 reads YYREEE (reference sequence). V shed 4 bases and J 4 bases; nucleotides not matched to a gene: 5. The full variable domain, in which reference TRBV5-4 and TRBJ1-2 provide the parts outside the CDR3, is ETGVTQSPTHLIKTRGQQVTLRCSSQSGHNTVSWYQQALGQGPQFIFQYYREEENGRGNFPPRFSGLQFPNYSSELNVNALELDDSALYLCASSGDRDGYGYTFGSGTRLTVV.

The rearrangement joins TRBV7-2 to TRBJ2-5; 7 bases line up with TRBD2. The trim removed 2 bases at V and 5 bases at J, leaving 11 bases unmatched. The CDR3 has 16 residues. The germline CDR1 and CDR2 sequences are SGHTA and FQGNSA. In DNA form, the CDR3 reads TGTGCCAGCAGCTTAAATGCTGTCGGGGGGAGGGAGACCCAGTACTTC. It translates to CASSLNAVGGRETQYF. Complete variable domain (other parts from reference TRBV7-2 and TRBJ2-5): GAGVSQSPSNKVTEKGKDVELRCDPISGHTALYWYRQSLGQGLEFLIYFQGNSAPDKSGLPSDRFSAERTGGSVSTLTIQRTQQEDSAVYLCASSLNAVGGRETQYFGPGTRLLVL.

The chain carries TRBV5-4 and TRBJ2-5; a weak D match, TRBD1 (6 bases). The CDR3 contains 16 residues. Trimming shortened V by 1 base and J by 2 bases, and 15 bases separated the two germline ends. From germline, CDR1 is SGHNT and CDR2 YYREEE (reference sequence). CDR3 loop: CASSLPAGTGQETQYF. The DNA for the CDR3 is TGTGCCAGCAGCTTGCCGGCAGGAACAGGGCAAGAGACCCAGTACTTC.

V and J are TRBV19 and TRBJ2-7; perhaps TRBD1 as D (6 bases). Germline-derived CDR1 and CDR2 are LNHDA and SQIVND (reference sequence). Trimming removed 8 bases from V and 4 bases from J, with 6 bases in between. CDR3 size: 10 residues. The CDR3 DNA reads TGTGCCAGTGGACAGTACGAGCAGTACTTC. As protein: CASGQYEQYF.

The rearrangement joins TRBV21-1 to TRBJ2-7; TRBD1, the table's D call, lacks a check against the DNA. TRBV21-1 is deemed a pseudogene. The CDR3 loop spans 15 amino acids. Here the CDR3 DNA reads TGTGCCAGCAGCAAATCAACTGGGGGCACCTACGAGCAGTACTTC. Residues: CASSKSTGGTYEQYF.

This chain joins TRBV18 and TRBJ2-1; TRBD2 matches 13 bases. J was trimmed by 10 bases and V by 3 bases; bases with no gene match: 12. Per the germline V gene, CDR1 is KGHSH and CDR2 is LQKENI. The CDR3 length is 17 residues. Here the CDR3 reads CASSPLPRTSGSGEQFF. DNA of the CDR3: TGTGCCAGCTCACCTCTCCCACGGACTAGCGGGAGCGGGGAGCAGTTCTTC.

This chain joins TRBV5-5 and TRBJ1-6; 10 positions match TRBD1. V lost 7 bases to trimming and J lost 7 bases; unmatched junction nucleotides: 2. CDR3 length equals 13 residues. The germline V gene encodes CDR1 SGHKS and CDR2 YYEKEE (reference sequence). The CDR3 DNA follows: TGTGCCAGCGGGGGACAGGGGAATTCACCCCTCCACTTT. Translating it yields CASGGQGNSPLHF.

Of note for this clone: Other nucleotide sequences from this sample produce the same CDR3. The chain links TRBV7-6 to TRBJ2-1, with 8 positions matching TRBD2. Germline CDR1 and CDR2: SGHVS and FNYEAQ. The CDR3 totals 16 residues. V shed 3 bases, J shed 7 bases, and the junction held 11 bases outside the gene matches. The CDR3 is CASSLGSGGTDNEQFF. In DNA, the CDR3 is TGTGCCAGCAGCTTGGGATCGGGAGGGACTGATAATGAGCAGTTCTTC. Drawing the rest from reference TRBV7-6 and TRBJ2-1, the complete variable domain is GAGVSQSPRYKVTKRGQDVALRCDPISGHVSLYWYRQALGQGPEFLTYFNYEAQQDKSGLPNDRFSAERPEGSISTLTIQRTEQRDSAMYRCASSLGSGGTDNEQFFGPGTRLTVL.

J is TRBJ2-3 and V is TRBV7-9, with TRBD2 identical over 8 bases. CDR1 is SEHNR and CDR2 is FQNEAQ in the germline V gene (reference sequence). This CDR3 has 16 residues. The junction had 7 bases not matched to a gene; V was cut back by 5 bases and J by 0 bases. In nucleotides, the CDR3 is TGTGCCAGCAGCCGTGGACTAGCAGGGAGCACAGATACGCAGTATTTT. It translates to CASSRGLAGSTDTQYF.

The rearrangement links TRBV4-2 to TRBJ1-2; 7 bases match TRBD1. V lost 1 base to trimming and J lost 5 bases; unmatched junction nucleotides: 7. The length of the CDR3 is 15 residues. Germline assignment: CDR1 LGHNA and CDR2 YNFKEQ. The CDR3 spells CASSQARQGGYGYTF. The CDR3 DNA sequence: TGTGCCAGCAGCCAAGCCCGACAGGGTGGGTATGGCTACACCTTC.

This clone was picked up one time. The V call is TRBV10-3, the J call TRBJ1-1; D call uncertain. The V gene lost 10 bases and the J gene lost 2 bases, with 8 bases spanning the gap. Germline CDR1 is ENHRY and CDR2 is SYGVKD. This CDR3 comprises 11 residues. The CDR3 loop reads CATSGNTEAFF. In DNA, the CDR3 is TGTGCCACCTCGGGAAACACTGAAGCTTTCTTT.

The chain employs TRBV9 and TRBJ2-2, with TRBD2 matching 11 bases. This CDR3 is 17 amino acids long. V lost 1 base to trimming and J lost 6 bases; unmatched junction nucleotides: 8. Germline V gene lookup returns CDR1 SGDLS and CDR2 YYNGEE. The chain's CDR3 is CASSVYSGGALAGELFF. DNA of the CDR3: TGTGCCAGCAGCGTATATAGCGGGGGGGCCTTGGCCGGGGAGCTGTTTTTT.

The V gene is TRBV7-9, the J gene TRBJ2-1, with unresolved D. CDR3 size: 11 residues. The germline V and J ends were trimmed by 4 bases and 6 bases, with 4 bases remaining between them. Per the germline V gene, CDR1 is SEHNR and CDR2 is FQNEAQ (reference sequence). The DNA of the CDR3 is TGTGCCAGCAGCTCTTCCAATGAGCAGTTCTTC. Residues: CASSSSNEQFF.

The CDR3, as DNA: TGTGCCAGCAGTACGACTAGCGGGGGGGCGCAGACCCAGTACTTC. It is translated as CASSTTSGGAQTQYF. The chain employs TRBV9 and TRBJ2-5, with 14 bases that match TRBD2. From germline, CDR1 is SGDLS and CDR2 YYNGEE. CDR3 length: 15 residues. V trimming: 5 bases; J trimming: 6 bases; junction bases outside the gene matches: 6.

The rearrangement links TRBV4-3 to TRBJ2-1; the D gene is possibly TRBD2 (6 bases). This CDR3 is built from 16 residues. The germline V gene has CDR1 LGHNA and CDR2 YSLEER. The V gene lost 0 bases and the J gene lost 4 bases, with 13 bases spanning the gap. CDR3 DNA: TGCGCCAGCAGCCAAGATATAGCGGAGATTTACAATGAGCAGTTCTTC. This encodes CASSQDIAEIYNEQFF.

V is TRBV5-1 and J is TRBJ2-6, with TRBD2 matching over 12 bases. CDR3 length equals 18 residues. The ends lost 4 bases at V and 2 bases at J; junction bases unmatched: 7. Germline-derived CDR1 and CDR2 are SGHRS and YFSETQ. The CDR3 DNA reads as TGCGCCAGCAGCACAGAGACTAGCGGGAGTACTGGGGCCAACGTCCTGACTTTC. Protein sequence: CASSTETSGSTGANVLTF.

The V and J genes are TRBV5-6 and TRBJ1-1; D is unclear. CDR1 and CDR2 (germline): SGHDT, YYEEEE. V was trimmed by 2 bases and J by 0 bases, leaving 11 bases between them. The CDR3 totals 15 residues. Here the CDR3 reads CASSFWSALNTEAFF. The CDR3 nucleotides read TGTGCCAGCAGCTTTTGGAGCGCACTGAACACTGAAGCTTTCTTT.

This chain joins TRBV9 and TRBJ1-2; D remains ambiguous. CDR1 SGDLS and CDR2 YYNGEE come from the germline V gene. The CDR3 sequence is 13 residues long. Between the trimmed V and J ends, which lost 1 base and 2 bases, there was a span of 6 bases. As DNA, the CDR3 is TGTGCCAGCAGCGTAAGAGGGAACTATGGCTACACCTTC. Translated, it gives CASSVRGNYGYTF.

This clone has a handful of counts. The CDR3 DNA reads TGTGCCTGGAATGGGCAGGGCAACAATCAGCCCCAGCATTTT. It yields the protein CAWNGQGNNQPQHF. This chain joins TRBV30 and TRBJ1-5; TRBD1 might be the D (5 bases). CDR3 length: 14 residues. V lost 4 bases and J lost 3, with 13 bases in between. The germline CDR1 and CDR2 sequences are GTSNPN and SVGIG (reference sequence).

The chain carries TRBV9 and TRBJ1-3; no clear D gene. CDR1 is SGDLS, CDR2 YYNGEE, per germline. The CDR3 consists of 17 residues. V lost 0 bases, J lost 0 bases, and 13 bases lay in between. The CDR3 protein is CASSVESRPFSGNTIYF. DNA of the CDR3: TGTGCCAGCAGCGTAGAGTCGAGGCCCTTCTCTGGAAACACCATATATTTT.

This chain joins TRBV5-1 and TRBJ1-2, with 8 bases fitting TRBD1. The CDR3 is 15 residues long. Germline CDR1 SGHRS, CDR2 YFSETQ. With 0 bases clipped from V and 4 bases from J, the junction kept 5 bases outside the gene matches. The CDR3 region is CASSLADRGGYGYTF. CDR3 in DNA: TGCGCCAGCAGCTTGGCCGACAGGGGTGGCTATGGCTACACCTTC. The full variable domain, its missing parts supplied by reference TRBV5-1 and TRBJ1-2, is KAGVTQTPRYLIKTRGQQVTLSCSPISGHRSVSWYQQTPGQGLQFLFEYFSETQRNKGNFPGRFSGRQFSNSRSEMNVSTLELGDSALYLCASSLADRGGYGYTFGSGTRLTVV.

This clone was recorded a few times. V is TRBV4-3 and J is TRBJ1-2; 11 nucleotides match TRBD1. The CDR3 consists of 15 residues. The V segment lost 4 bases and the J segment 5 bases; nucleotides outside the gene matches: 6. The germline V gene encodes CDR1 LGHNA and CDR2 YSLEER. CDR3 sequence: CASSLGQGAGYGYTF. The CDR3 DNA is TGCGCCAGCAGCCTAGGACAGGGGGCAGGTTATGGCTACACCTTC.